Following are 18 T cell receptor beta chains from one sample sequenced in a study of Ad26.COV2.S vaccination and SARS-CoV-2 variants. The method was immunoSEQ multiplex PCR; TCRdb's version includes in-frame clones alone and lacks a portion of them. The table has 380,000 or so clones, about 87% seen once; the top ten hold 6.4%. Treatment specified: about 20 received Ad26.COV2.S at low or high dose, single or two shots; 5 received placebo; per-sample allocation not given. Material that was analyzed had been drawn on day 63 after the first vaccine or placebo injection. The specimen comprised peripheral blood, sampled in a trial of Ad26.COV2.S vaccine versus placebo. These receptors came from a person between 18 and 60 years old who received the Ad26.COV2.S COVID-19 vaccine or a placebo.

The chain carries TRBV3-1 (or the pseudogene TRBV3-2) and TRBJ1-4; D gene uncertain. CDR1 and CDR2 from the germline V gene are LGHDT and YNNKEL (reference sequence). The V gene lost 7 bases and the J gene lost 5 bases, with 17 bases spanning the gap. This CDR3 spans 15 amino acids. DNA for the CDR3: TGTGCCAGCACCCGAACAAGGACGCCGAATGAAAAACTGTTTTTT. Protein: CASTRTRTPNEKLFF.

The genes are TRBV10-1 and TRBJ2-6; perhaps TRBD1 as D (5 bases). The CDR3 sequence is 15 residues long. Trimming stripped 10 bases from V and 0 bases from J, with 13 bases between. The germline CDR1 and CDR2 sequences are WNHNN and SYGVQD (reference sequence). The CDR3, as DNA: TGCGCCATCCGTCGACAGTACTCTGGGGCCAACGTCCTGACTTTC. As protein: CAIRRQYSGANVLTF.

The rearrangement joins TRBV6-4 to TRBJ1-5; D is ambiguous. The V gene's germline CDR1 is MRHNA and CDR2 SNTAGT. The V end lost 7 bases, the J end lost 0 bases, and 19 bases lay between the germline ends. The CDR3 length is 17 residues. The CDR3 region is CASTRPTPSGSNQPQHF. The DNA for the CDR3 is TGTGCCAGCACCCGCCCGACCCCGAGCGGTAGCAATCAGCCCCAGCATTTT.

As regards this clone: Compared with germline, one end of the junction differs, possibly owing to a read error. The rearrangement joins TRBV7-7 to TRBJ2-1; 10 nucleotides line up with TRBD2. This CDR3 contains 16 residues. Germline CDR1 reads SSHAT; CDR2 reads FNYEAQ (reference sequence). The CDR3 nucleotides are TGTGCTAGCAGCTTAACAAGCGGGGGGGCCTACAATGAGCAGTTCTTC. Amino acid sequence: CASSLTSGGAYNEQFF.

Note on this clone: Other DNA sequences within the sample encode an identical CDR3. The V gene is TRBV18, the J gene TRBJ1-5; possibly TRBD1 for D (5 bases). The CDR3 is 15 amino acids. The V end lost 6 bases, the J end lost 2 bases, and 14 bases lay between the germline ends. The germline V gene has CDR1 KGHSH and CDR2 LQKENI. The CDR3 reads CASSPPGRGNQPQHF. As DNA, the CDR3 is TGTGCCAGCTCTCCCCCGGGCAGGGGCAATCAGCCCCAGCATTTT.

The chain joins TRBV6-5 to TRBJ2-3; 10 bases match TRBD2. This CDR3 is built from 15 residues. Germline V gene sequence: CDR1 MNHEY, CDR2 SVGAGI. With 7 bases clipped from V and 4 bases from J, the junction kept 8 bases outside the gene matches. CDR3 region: CASMLSGRGSDTQYF. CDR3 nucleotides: TGTGCCAGCATGTTAAGCGGGAGGGGATCAGATACGCAGTATTTT.

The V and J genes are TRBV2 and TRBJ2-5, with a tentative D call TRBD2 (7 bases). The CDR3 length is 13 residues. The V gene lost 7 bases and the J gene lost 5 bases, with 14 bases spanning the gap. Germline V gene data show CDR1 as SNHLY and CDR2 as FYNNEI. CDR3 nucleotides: TGTGCCAGCACCTGGGGGGGGCCTGAGACCCAGTACTTC. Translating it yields CASTWGGPETQYF.

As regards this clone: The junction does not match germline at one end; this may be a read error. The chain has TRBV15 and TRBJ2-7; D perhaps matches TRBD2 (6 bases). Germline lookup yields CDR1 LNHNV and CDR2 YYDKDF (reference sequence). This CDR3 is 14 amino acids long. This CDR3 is CATSRGGVDYKQYF. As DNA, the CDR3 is TGTGCCACCAGCAGAGGCGGGGTAGACTACAAGCAGTACTTC.

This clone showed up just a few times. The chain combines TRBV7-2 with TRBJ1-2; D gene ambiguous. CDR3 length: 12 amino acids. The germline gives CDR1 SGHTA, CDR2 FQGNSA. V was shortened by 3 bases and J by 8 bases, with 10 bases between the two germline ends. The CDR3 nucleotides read TGTGCCAGCAGCTTCCAAGGAGGAGGCTACACCTTC. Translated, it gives CASSFQGGGYTF.

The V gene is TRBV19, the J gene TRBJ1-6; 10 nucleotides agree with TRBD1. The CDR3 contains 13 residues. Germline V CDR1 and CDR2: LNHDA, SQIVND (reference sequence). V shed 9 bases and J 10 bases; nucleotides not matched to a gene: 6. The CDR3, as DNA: TGTGCCAGCTCCGGGACAGGGGACTCACCCCTCCACTTT. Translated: CASSGTGDSPLHF.

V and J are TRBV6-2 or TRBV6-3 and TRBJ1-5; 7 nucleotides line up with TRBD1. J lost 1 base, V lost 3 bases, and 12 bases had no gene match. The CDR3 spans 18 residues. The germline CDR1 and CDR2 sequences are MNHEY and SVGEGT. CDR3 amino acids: CASSYLTGRGASNQPQHF. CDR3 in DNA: TGTGCCAGCAGTTATTTGACAGGGCGAGGGGCGAGCAATCAGCCCCAGCATTTT.

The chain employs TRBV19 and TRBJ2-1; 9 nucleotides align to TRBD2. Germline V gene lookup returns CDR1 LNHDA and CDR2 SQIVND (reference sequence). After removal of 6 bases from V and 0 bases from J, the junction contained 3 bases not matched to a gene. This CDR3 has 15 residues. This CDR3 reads CASSPSGNSYNEQFF. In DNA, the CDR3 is TGTGCCAGTAGCCCTAGCGGGAACTCCTACAATGAGCAGTTCTTC.

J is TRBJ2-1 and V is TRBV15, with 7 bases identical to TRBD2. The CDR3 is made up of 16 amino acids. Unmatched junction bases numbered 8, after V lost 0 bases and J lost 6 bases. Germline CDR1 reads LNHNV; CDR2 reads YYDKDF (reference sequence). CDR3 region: CATSRDGGGGPNEQFF. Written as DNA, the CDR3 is TGTGCCACCAGCAGAGATGGTGGCGGGGGACCCAATGAGCAGTTCTTC.

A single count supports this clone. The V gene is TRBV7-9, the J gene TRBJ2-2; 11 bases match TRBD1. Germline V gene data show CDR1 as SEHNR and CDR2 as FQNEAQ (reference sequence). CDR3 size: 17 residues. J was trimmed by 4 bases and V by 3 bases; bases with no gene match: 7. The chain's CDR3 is CASSFPLGQGATGELFF. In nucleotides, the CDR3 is TGTGCCAGCAGCTTTCCCCTTGGACAGGGGGCCACCGGGGAGCTGTTTTTT.

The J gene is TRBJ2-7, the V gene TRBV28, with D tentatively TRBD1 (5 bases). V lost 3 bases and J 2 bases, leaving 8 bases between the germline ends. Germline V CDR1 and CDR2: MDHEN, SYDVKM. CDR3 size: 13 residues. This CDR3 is CASSFGRAYEQYF. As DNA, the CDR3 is TGTGCCAGCAGTTTCGGCAGGGCCTACGAGCAGTACTTC.

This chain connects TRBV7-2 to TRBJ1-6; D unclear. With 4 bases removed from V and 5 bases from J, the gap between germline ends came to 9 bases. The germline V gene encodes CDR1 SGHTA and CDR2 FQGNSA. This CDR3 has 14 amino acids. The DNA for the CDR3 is TGTGCCAGCAGCTCCCGGGCCAATAATTCACCCCTCCACTTT. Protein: CASSSRANNSPLHF.

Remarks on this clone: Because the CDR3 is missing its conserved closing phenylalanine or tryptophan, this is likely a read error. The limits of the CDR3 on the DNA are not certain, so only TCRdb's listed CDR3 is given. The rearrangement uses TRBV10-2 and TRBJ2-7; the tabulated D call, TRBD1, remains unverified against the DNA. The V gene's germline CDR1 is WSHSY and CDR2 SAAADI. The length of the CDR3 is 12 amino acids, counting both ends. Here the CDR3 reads CASSEAGTGAPT.

Written as DNA, the CDR3 is TGTGCCAGCAGCCCCGGACTAGCGGGGACCGGGGAGCTGTTTTTT. Translating gives CASSPGLAGTGELFF. The V call is TRBV11-3, the J call TRBJ2-2; 12 bases map to TRBD2. The CDR3 spans 15 residues. The germline V gene has CDR1 SGHNT and CDR2 YENEEA. Germline trimming cut 5 bases from V and 5 bases from J; bases unmatched to any gene: 3.